This T cell receptor beta chain was found in a study of cytomegalovirus exposure and HLA in healthy donors. Germline V gene sequence: CDR1 SNHLY, CDR2 FYNNEI. This CDR3 region has 12 residues. Between the trimmed V and J ends, which lost 5 bases and 3 bases, there was a span of 4 bases. Using immunoSEQ multiplex PCR, the repertoire was profiled, and TCRdb retains in-frame clones only, with some absent. The data contain approximately 270,000 clones, about 90% of them seen just once; the ten biggest clones take up 0.37%. The chain is built from TRBV2 and TRBJ2-2; D is unresolved. The receptor was isolated from a woman between 18 and 29 years old in good health and CMV-seronegative. Sequenced: PBMCs. DNA for the CDR3: TGTGCCAGCAGTCTAGACACCGGGGAGCTGTTTTTT. Its translation is CASSLDTGELFF.